This paragraph covers one TCR beta chain sequence. What it recognizes is unknown. This sample stems from a study of T-cell memory formation after mild COVID-19. Overall study findings and caveats: Second-wave clones reaching peak frequency on day 37 lacked confirmed SARS-CoV-2 specificity.

Trimming took 6 bases from V and 2 from J; bases not matched to a gene: 6. The CDR3 totals 14 residues. Germline CDR1 DFQATT, CDR2 SNEGSKA (reference sequence). TCRdb re-derived calls from the 5' RACE reads in MiXCR, one entry per CDR3 protein. The sample yields more than 300,000 distinct CDR3 sequences, about 20% seen once. This chain joins TRBV20-1 and TRBJ2-1; 8 bases line up with TRBD2. The sample consisted of PBMCs or a T cell subset sorted from them (not recorded which). The TCR originated in a man aged 18 to 30 who had mild COVID-19 (a few samples of this study predate the infection). Cell type and time point are not known. The CDR3, as DNA: TGCAGTGCCACGGGGGGGGGAGCCTACAATGAGCAGTTCTTC. This sequence encodes CSATGGGAYNEQFF.